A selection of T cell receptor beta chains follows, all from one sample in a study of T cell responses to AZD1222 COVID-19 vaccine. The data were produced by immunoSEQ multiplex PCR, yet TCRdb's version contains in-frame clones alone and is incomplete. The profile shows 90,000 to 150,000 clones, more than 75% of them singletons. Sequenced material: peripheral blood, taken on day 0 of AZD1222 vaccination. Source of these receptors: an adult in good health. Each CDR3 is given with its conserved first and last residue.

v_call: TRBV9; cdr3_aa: CASSVGLVGANYGYTF
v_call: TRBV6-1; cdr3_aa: CASSWGKYEQYF
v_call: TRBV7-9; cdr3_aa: CASSRWDGEAFF
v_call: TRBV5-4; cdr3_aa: CASSSRGSNTEAFF
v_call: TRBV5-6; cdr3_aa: CASSLGWARRHNYGYTF
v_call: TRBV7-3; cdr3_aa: CASSHWTAVQPQHF
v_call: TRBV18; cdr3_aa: CASSPPLMGSMNTEAFF
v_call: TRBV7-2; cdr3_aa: CASSLPRDHGRYF
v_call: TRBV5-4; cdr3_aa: CASRLQGAGTEAFF
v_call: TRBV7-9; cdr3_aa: CASSLADLGQGVDEQYF
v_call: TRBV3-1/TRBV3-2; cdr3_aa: CASSQAATLRGDTQYF
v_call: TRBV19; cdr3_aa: CASSLYWDAGNQPQHF
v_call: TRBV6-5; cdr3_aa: CASSYSSSAGIDGYTF
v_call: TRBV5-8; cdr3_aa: CASSLVWADYEQYF
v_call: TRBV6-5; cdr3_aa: CASSESTGGRHGYTF
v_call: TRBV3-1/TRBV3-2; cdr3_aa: CASSPRDSYQPQHF
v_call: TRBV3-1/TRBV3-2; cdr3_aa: CASSHTTGGSSTDTQYF
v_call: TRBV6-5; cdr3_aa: CASNTGTVDFF
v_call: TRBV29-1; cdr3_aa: CSVDRRAFF
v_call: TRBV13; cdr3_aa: CASSLRRGGYEQYF
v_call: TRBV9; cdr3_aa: CASSVTESSYEQYF
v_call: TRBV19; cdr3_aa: CASSPRRSGELFF
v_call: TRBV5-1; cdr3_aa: CASSWAGNPRDTQYF
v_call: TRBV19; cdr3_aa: CASKPGQVPLAGYTF
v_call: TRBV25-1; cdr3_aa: CASSEYFTELGGYTF
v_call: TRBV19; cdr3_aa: CASSIFRGTGAGRSTEAFF
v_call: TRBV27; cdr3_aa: CASSLFFPRDRGDNEQFF
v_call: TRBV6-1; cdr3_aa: CASSLPRGQQPQHF